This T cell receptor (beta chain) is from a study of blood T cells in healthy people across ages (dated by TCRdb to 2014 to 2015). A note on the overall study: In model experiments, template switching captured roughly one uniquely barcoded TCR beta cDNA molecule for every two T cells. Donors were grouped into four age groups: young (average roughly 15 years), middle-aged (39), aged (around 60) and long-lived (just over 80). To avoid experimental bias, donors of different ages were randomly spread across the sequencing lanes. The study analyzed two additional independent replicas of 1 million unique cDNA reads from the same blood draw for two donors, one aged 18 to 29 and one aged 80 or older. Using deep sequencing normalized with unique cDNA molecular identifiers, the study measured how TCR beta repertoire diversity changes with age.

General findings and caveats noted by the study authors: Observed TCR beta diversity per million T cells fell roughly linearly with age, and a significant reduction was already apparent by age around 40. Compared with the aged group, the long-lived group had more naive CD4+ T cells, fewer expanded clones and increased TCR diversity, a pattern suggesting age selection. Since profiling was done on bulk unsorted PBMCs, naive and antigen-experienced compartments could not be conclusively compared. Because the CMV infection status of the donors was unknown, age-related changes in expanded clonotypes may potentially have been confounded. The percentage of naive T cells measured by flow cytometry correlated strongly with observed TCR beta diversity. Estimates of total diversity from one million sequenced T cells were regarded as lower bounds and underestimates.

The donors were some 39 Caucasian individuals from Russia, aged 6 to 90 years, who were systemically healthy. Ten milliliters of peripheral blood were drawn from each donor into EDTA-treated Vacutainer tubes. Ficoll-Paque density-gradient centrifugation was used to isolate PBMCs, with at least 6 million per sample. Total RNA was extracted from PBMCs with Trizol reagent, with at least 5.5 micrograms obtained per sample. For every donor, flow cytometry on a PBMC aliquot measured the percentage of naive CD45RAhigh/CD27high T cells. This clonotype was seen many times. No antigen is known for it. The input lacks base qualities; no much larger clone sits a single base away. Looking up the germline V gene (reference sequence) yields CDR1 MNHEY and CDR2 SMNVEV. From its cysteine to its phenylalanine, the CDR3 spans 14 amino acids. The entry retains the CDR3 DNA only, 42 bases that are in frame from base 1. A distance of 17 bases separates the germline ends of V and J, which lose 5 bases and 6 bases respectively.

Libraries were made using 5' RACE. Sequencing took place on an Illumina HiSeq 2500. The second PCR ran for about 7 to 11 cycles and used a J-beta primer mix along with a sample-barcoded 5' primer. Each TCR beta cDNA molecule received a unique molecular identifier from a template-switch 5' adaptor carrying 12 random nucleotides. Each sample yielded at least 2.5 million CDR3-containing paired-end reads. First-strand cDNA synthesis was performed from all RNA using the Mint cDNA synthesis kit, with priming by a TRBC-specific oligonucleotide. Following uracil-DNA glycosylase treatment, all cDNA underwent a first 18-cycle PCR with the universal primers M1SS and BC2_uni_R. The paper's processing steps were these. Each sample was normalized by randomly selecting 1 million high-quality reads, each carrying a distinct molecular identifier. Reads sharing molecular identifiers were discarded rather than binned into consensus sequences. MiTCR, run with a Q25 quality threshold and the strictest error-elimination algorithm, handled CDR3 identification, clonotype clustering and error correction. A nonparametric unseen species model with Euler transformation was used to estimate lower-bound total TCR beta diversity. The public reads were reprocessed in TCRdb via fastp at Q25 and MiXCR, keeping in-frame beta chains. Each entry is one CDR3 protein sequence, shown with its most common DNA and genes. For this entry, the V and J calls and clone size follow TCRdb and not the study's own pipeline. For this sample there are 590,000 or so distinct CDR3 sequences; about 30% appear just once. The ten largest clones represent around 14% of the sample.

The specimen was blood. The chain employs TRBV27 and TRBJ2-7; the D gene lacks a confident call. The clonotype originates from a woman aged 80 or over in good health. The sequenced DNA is TGTGCCAGCAGTCCCCACGGTGCCCCCTCCGAGCAGTACTTC. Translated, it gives CASSPHGAPSEQYF.